This T cell receptor (beta chain) emerged from a study of tumor and adjacent non-tumor tissue in lung cancer. Study context: Histology: 11 to 13 adenocarcinoma, a couple of squamous cell carcinoma, 1 small cell lung cancer.

A modified ARM-PCR protocol with three rounds of nested PCR amplified TCRbeta. One entry per CDR3 protein, called by TCRdb with MiXCR from the multiplex PCR reads. This table has about 85,000 distinct CDR3 sequences, around 59% appearing once. Of note for this clonotype: Its antigen is as yet unknown. At one end, the junction sequence differs from germline, possibly due to a read error.

The study, taken as a whole, reports: In normal lung, the top 100 clones were significantly more dominant than in tumor.

This sample's RNA came from whole unsorted tissue. The source is a man between 65 and 79 years old with non-small cell lung cancer. Sequenced: lung tumor tissue.

This chain's CDR3 is CASSPPGGYTRELFF. Written as DNA, the CDR3 is TGTGCCAGCAGTCCCCCTGGGGGTTACACCCGGGAGCTGTTTTTT. The chain links TRBV28 to TRBJ2-2; either TRBD1 or TRBD2 may supply D (5 bases each). CDR3 size: 15 residues. Per the germline V gene, CDR1 is MDHEN and CDR2 is SYDVKM. The full variable domain, completed using reference TRBV28 and TRBJ2-2, is DVKVTQSSRYLVKRTGEKVFLECVQDMDHENMFWYRQDPGLGLRLIYFSYDVKMKEKGDIPEGYSVSREKKERFSLILESASTNQTSMYLCASSPPGGYTRELFFGEGSRLTVL.